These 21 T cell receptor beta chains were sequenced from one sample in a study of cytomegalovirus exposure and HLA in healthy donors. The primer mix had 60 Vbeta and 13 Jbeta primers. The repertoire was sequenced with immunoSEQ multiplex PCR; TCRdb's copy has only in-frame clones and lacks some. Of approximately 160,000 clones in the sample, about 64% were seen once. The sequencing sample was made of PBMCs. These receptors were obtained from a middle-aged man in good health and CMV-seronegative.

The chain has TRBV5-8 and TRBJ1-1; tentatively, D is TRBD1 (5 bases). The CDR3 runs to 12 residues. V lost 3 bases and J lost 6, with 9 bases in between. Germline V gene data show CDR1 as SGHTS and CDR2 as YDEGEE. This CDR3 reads CASSWGGAEAFF. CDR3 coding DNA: TGTGCCAGCAGCTGGGGGGGAGCTGAAGCTTTCTTT.

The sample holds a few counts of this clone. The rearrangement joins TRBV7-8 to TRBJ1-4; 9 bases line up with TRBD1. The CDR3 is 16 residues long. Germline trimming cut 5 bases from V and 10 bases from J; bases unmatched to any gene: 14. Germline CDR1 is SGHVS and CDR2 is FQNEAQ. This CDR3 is CASSPGQGWPKGKLFF. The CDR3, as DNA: TGTGCCAGCAGCCCGGGACAGGGTTGGCCTAAAGGAAAACTGTTTTTT.

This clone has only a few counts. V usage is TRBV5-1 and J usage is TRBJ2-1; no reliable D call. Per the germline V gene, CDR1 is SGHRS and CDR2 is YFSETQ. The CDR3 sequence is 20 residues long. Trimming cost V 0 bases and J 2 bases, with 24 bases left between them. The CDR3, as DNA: TGCGCCAGCAGCTTGGACACGACGCGAGCGTCAAGTTGGCCCTACAATGAGCAGTTCTTC. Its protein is CASSLDTTRASSWPYNEQFF. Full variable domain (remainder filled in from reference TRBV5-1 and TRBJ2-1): KAGVTQTPRYLIKTRGQQVTLSCSPISGHRSVSWYQQTPGQGLQFLFEYFSETQRNKGNFPGRFSGRQFSNSRSEMNVSTLELGDSALYLCASSLDTTRASSWPYNEQFFGPGTRLTVL.

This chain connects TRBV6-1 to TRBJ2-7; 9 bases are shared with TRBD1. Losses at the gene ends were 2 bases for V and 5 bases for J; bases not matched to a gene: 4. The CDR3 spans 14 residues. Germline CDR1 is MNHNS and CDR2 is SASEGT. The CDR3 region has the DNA TGTGCCAGCAGTGAACTGACAGGGGGTGACGAGCAGTACTTC. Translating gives CASSELTGGDEQYF.

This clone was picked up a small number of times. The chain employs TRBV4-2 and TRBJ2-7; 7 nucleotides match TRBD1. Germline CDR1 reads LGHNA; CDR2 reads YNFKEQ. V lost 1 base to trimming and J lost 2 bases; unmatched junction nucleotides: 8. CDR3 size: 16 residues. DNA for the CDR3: TGTGCCAGCAGCCAAGCCTCGGGACAGTCCACCTACGAGCAGTACTTC. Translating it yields CASSQASGQSTYEQYF.

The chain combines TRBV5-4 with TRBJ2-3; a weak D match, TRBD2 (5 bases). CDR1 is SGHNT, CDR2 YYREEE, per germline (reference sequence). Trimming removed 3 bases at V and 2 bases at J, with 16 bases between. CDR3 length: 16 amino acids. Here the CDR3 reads CASSSGGPGNTDTQYF. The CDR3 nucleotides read TGTGCCAGCAGCTCCGGAGGTCCTGGGAACACAGATACGCAGTATTTT.

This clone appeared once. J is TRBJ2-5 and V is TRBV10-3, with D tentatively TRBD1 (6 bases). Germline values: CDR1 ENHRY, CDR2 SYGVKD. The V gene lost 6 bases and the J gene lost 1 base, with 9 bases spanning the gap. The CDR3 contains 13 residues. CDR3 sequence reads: CAIRTGFQETQYF. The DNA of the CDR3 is TGTGCCATCAGGACAGGTTTCCAAGAGACCCAGTACTTC.

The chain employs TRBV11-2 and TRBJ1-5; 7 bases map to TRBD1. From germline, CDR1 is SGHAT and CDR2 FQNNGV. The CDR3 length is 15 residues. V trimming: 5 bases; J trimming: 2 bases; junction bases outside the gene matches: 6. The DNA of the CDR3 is TGTGCCAGCAGCCCTCAGGGGGGTGGCAATCAGCCCCAGCATTTT. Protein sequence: CASSPQGGGNQPQHF.

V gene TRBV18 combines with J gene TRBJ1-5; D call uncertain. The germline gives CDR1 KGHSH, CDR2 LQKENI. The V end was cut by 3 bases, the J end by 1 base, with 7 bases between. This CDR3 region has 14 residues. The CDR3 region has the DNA TGTGCCAGCTCACCCGACGGGAGCAATCAGCCCCAGCATTTT. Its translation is CASSPDGSNQPQHF.

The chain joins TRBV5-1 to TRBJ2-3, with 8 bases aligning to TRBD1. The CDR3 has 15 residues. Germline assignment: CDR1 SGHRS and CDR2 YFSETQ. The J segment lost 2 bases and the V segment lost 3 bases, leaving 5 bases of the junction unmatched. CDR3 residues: CASSSDRDFTDTQYF. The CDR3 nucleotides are TGCGCCAGCAGCTCGGACAGGGACTTCACAGATACGCAGTATTTT.

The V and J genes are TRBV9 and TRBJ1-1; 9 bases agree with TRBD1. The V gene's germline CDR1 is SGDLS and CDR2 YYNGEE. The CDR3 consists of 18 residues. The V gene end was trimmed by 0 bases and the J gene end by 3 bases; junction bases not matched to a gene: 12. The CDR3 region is CASSVEVGTGYQDTEAFF. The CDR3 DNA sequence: TGTGCCAGCAGCGTAGAGGTGGGGACAGGGTATCAGGACACTGAAGCTTTCTTT.

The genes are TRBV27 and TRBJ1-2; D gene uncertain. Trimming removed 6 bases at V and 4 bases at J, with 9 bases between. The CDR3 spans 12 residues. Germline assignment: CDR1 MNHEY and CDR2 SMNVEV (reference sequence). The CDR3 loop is CASSTTVYGYTF. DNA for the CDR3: TGTGCCAGCAGCACCACTGTCTATGGCTACACCTTC.

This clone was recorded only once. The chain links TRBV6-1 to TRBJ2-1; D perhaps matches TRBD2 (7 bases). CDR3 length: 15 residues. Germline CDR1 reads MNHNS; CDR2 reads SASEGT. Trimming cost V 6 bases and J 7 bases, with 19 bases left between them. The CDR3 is CASRRRGGPGNEQFF. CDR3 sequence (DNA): TGTGCCAGCAGGAGAAGGGGGGGGCCGGGGAATGAGCAGTTCTTC.

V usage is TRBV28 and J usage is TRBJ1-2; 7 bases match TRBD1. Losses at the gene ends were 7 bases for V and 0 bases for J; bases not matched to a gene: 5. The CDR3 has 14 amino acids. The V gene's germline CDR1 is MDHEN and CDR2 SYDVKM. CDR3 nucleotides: TGTGCCAGCACCCCCGGGACAGCTAACTATGGCTACACCTTC. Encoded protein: CASTPGTANYGYTF.

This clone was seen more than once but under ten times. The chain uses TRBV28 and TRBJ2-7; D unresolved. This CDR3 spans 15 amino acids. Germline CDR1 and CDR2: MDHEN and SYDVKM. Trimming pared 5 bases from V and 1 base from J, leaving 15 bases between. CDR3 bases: TGTGCCAGCAGTCGTCTCCCGTCACAGTCCTACGAGCAGTACTTC. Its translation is CASSRLPSQSYEQYF. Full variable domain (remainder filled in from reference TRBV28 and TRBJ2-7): DVKVTQSSRYLVKRTGEKVFLECVQDMDHENMFWYRQDPGLGLRLIYFSYDVKMKEKGDIPEGYSVSREKKERFSLILESASTNQTSMYLCASSRLPSQSYEQYFGPGTRLTVT.

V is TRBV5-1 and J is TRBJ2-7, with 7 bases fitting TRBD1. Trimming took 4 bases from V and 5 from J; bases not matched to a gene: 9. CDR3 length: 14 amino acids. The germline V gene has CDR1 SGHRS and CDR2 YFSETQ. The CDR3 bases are TGCGCCAGCAGCCGGGGAACACAGGGGAACGAGCAGTACTTC. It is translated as CASSRGTQGNEQYF.

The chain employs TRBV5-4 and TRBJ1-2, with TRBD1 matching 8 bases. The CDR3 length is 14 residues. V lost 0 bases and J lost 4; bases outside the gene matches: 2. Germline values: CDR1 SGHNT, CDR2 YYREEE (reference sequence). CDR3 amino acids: CASSLEQGVYGYTF. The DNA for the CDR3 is TGTGCCAGCAGCTTGGAACAGGGGGTCTATGGCTACACCTTC. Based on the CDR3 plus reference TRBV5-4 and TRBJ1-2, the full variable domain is ETGVTQSPTHLIKTRGQQVTLRCSSQSGHNTVSWYQQALGQGPQFIFQYYREEENGRGNFPPRFSGLQFPNYSSELNVNALELDDSALYLCASSLEQGVYGYTFGSGTRLTVV.

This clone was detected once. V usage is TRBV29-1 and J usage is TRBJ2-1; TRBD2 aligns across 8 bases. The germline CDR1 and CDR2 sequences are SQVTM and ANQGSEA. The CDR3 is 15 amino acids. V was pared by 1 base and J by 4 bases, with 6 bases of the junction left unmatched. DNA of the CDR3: TGCAGCGTTGAAGGAGGACTAGCTTTGTACAATGAGCAGTTCTTC. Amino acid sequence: CSVEGGLALYNEQFF.

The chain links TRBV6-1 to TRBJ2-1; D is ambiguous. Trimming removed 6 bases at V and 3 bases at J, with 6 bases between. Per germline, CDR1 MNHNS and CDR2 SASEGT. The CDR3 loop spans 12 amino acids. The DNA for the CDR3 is TGTGCCAGCAGCCCTAACTACAATGAGCAGTTCTTC. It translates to CASSPNYNEQFF.

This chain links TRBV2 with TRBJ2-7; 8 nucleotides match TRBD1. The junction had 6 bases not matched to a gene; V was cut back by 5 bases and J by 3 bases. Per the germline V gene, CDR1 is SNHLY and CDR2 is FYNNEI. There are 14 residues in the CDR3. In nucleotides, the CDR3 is TGTGCCAGCAGTCCTGGACAGGGATTCTACGAGCAGTACTTC. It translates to CASSPGQGFYEQYF.

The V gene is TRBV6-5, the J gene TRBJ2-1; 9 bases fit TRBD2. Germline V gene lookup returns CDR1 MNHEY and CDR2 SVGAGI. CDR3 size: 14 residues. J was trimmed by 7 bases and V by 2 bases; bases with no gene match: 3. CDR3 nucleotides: TGTGCCAGCAGTTACGCGGGGGGGACTAATGAGCAGTTCTTC. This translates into CASSYAGGTNEQFF.